This entry features one T cell receptor (beta chain) sequence. The antigen is undetermined. Trimming cost V 5 bases and J 3 bases; bases outside gene matches: 5. The CDR3 contains 14 residues. CDR1 is SGHTA, CDR2 FQGNSA, per germline. Each donor was a healthy Caucasian individual from Russia, aged roughly 6 to 100. Alongside a J-beta primer mix, a sample-barcoded 5' primer served in a second PCR lasting about 7 to 11 cycles. TCRdb independently ran MiXCR on the 5' RACE reads; one entry per CDR3 protein. The data contain 650,000 to 900,000 distinct CDR3 sequences, around 62% of them singletons. This specimen belongs to a study of blood T cells in healthy people across ages. Broader study findings: Naive T cell percentage showed a strong correlation with the diversity of TCR beta.

This sequence originates from a man aged 25-45 years in good health. The V gene is TRBV7-2, the J gene TRBJ2-3, with 7 bases identical to TRBD2. Sequencing input: blood. The CDR3 region is CASSPWGGTDTQYF. As DNA, the CDR3 is TGTGCCAGCAGCCCATGGGGGGGGACAGATACGCAGTATTTT.